This TCR beta chain stems from a study of shared clonotypes between healthy human individuals. Using immunoSEQ multiplex PCR, the repertoire was profiled, and TCRdb retains in-frame clones only, with some absent. The data show 950,000 to 1,300,000 clones, more than 65% seen once. Germline V gene data show CDR1 as SGDLS and CDR2 as YYNGEE. V was cut by 0 bases and J by 12 bases, with 15 bases left in between. This CDR3 is 13 amino acids long. This chain uses TRBV9 with TRBJ1-1; the D gene is possibly TRBD1 (6 bases). The clonotype comes from a man aged 18 to 35 in good health. Input material: memory CD4+ T cells sorted from blood. The subset was: CD45RA-negative fraction. The CDR3, as DNA: TGTGCCAGCAGCGTAGAATCGAGGGGGACGCCTTTCTTT. Translating gives CASSVESRGTPFF.